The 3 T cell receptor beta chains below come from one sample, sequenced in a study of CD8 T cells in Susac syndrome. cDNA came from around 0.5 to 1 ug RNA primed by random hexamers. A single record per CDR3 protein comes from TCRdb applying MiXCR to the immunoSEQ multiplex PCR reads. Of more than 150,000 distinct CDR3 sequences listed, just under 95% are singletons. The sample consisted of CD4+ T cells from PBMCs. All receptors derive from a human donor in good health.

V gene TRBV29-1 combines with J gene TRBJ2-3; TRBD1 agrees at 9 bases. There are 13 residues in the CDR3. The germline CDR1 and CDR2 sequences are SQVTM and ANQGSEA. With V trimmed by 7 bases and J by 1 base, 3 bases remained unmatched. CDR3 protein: CSGRDRGTDTQYF. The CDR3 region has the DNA TGCAGCGGACGGGACAGGGGCACAGATACGCAGTATTTT.

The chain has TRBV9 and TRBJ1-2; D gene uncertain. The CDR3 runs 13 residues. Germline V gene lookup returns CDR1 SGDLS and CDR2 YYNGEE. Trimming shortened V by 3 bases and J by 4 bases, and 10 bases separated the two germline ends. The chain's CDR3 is CASSATESYGYTF. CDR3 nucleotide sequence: TGTGCCAGCAGCGCGACCGAGTCCTATGGCTACACCTTC.

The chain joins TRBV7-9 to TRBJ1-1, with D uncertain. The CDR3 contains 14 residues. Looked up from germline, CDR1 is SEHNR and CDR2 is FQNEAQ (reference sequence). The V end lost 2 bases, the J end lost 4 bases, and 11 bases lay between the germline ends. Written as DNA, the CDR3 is TGTGCCAGCAGCTTATCGGACGGGAGCACTGAAGCTTTCTTT. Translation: CASSLSDGSTEAFF.